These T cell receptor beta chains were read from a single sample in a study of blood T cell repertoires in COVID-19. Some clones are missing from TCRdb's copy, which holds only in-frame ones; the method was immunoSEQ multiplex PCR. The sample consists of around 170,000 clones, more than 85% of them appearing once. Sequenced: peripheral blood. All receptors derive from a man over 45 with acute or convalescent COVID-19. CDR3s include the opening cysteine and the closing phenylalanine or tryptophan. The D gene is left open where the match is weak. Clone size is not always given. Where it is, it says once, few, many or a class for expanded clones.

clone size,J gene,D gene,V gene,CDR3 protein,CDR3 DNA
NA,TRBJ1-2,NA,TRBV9,CASSVGAGGYTF,TGTGCCAGCAGCGTAGGGGCTGGTGGCTACACCTTC
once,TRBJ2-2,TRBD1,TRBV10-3,CAIKDRGPGELFF,TGTGCCATCAAGGACAGGGGGCCCGGGGAGCTGTTTTTT
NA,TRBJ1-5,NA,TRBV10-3,CAISDSSGNQPQHF,TGTGCCATCAGTGATTCCTCGGGGAATCAGCCCCAGCATTTT
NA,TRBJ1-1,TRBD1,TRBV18,CASSSGQQEAFF,TGTGCCAGCTCATCGGGACAGCAGGAAGCTTTCTTT
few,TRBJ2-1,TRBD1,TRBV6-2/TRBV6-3,CASSDNRGSTYNEQFF,TGTGCCAGCAGTGACAACAGGGGGTCGACCTACAATGAGCAGTTCTTC
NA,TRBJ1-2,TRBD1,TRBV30,CAWSVTRTGQTGYGYTF,TGTGCCTGGAGTGTAACGCGGACGGGACAGACGGGATATGGCTACACCTTC
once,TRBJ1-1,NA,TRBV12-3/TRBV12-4,CASSLRGGEAFF,TGTGCCAGCAGTTTACGGGGAGGTGAAGCTTTCTTT
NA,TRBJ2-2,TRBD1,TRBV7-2,CASSLKTGGTGELFF,TGTGCCAGCAGCTTAAAGACAGGGGGCACCGGGGAGCTGTTTTTT
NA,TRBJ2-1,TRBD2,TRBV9,CASSPRTSGDQHEQFF,TGTGCCAGCAGCCCACGGACTAGCGGGGATCAGCATGAGCAGTTCTTC
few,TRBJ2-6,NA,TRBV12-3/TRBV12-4,CAISIGANVLTF,TGTGCCATTTCTATTGGGGCCAACGTCCTGACTTTC
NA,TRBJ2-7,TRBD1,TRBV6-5,CASSPGTGYDEQYF,TGTGCCAGCAGCCCCGGGACAGGGTACGATGAGCAGTACTTC
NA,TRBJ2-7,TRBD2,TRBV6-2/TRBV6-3,CASSGTSGTYEQYF,TGTGCCAGCAGCGGGACTAGCGGGACCTACGAGCAGTACTTC
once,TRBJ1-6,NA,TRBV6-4,CASRERVWDNSPLHF,TGTGCCAGCAGAGAGAGGGTATGGGATAATTCACCCCTCCACTTT
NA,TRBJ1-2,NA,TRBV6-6,CASSYMTAANYGYTF,TGTGCCAGCAGTTATATGACAGCCGCTAACTATGGCTACACCTTC
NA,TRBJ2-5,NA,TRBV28,CASSPNQGGETQYF,TGTGCCAGCAGCCCCAACCAGGGTGGGGAGACCCAGTACTTC
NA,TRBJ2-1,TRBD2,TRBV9,CASSVEGGRLAAYNEQFF,TGTGCCAGCAGCGTAGAGGGGGGTAGACTAGCGGCTTACAATGAGCAGTTCTTC
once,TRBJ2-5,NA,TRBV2,CASSEGGLGIGTQYF,TGTGCCAGCAGTGAAGGGGGCCTAGGAATCGGCACCCAGTACTTC
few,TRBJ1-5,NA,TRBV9,CARLCGPYSNQPQHF,TGTGCCAGACTCTGCGGGCCATATAGCAATCAGCCCCAGCATTTT
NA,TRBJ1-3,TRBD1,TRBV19,CASGTGGTGNTIYF,TGTGCCAGTGGGACAGGGGGCACTGGAAACACCATATATTTT
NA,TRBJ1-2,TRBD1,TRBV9,CASSVQGAGGYTF,TGTGCCAGCAGCGTACAGGGGGCAGGGGGCTACACCTTC
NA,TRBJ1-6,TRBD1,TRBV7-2,CASSPAGTGFSPLHF,TGTGCCAGCAGCCCCGCGGGGACAGGGTTTTCACCCCTCCACTTT
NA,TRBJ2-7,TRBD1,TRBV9,CASSNGTGAYEQYF,TGTGCCAGCAGCAACGGTACAGGGGCCTACGAGCAGTACTTC
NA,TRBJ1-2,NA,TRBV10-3,CAISETRGGYTF,TGTGCCATCAGTGAGACAAGGGGTGGCTACACCTTC
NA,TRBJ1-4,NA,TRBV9,CASRSPRGQLNEKLFF,TGTGCCAGCAGGTCCCCCCGAGGACAGCTTAATGAAAAACTGTTTTTT
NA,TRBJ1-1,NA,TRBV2,CASSEGRGAFF,TGTGCCAGCAGTGAGGGGAGAGGAGCTTTCTTT
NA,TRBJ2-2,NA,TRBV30,CAWIRRGRMSGELFF,TGTGCCTGGATTAGGCGGGGCCGGATGTCCGGGGAGCTGTTTTTT
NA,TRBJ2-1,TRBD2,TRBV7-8,CASSLTRLAATYNEQFF,TGTGCCAGCAGCCTCACACGACTAGCGGCTACCTACAATGAGCAGTTCTTC
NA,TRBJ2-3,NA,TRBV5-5,CASSSQGTDTQYF,TGTGCCAGCAGTTCGCAGGGTACAGATACGCAGTATTTT
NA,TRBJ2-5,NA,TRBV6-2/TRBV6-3,CASSYVLQYQETQYF,TGTGCCAGCAGTTACGTCTTACAGTACCAAGAGACCCAGTACTTC
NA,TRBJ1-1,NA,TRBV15,CATSKGGGGAFF,TGTGCCACCAGCAAAGGGGGAGGGGGAGCTTTCTTT
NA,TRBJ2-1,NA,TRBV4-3,CASSQDPGRNNEQFF,TGCGCCAGCAGCCAAGATCCCGGCAGGAACAATGAGCAGTTCTTC
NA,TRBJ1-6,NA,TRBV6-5,CASSYSTGLGSLLHF,TGTGCCAGCAGTTACTCGACGGGTTTGGGTTCACTCCTCCACTTT
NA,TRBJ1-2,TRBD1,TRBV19,CASRMGQERDYTF,TGTGCCAGTAGGATGGGACAGGAGAGGGACTACACCTTC
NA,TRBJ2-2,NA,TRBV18,CASSRAGRSGELFF,TGTGCCAGCTCACGCGCAGGTCGTTCCGGGGAGCTGTTTTTT
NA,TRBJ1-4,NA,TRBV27,CASGGWGFNEKLFF,TGTGCCAGCGGAGGGTGGGGTTTTAATGAAAAACTGTTTTTT
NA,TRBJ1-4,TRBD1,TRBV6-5,CASSRQGTNEKLFF,TGTGCCAGCAGTCGACAGGGAACTAATGAAAAACTGTTTTTT
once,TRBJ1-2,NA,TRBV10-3,CAISQDGGIYGYTF,TGTGCCATCAGTCAGGACGGGGGGATCTATGGCTACACCTTC
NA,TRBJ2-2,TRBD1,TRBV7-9,CASSLALGQVRTGELFF,TGTGCCAGCAGCTTAGCCTTAGGACAGGTTCGCACCGGGGAGCTGTTTTTT
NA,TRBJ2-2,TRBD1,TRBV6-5,CASSFRQGNGELFF,TGTGCCAGCAGTTTTCGACAGGGAAACGGGGAGCTGTTTTTT
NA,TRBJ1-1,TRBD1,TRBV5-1,CASSPGQEGTEAFF,TGCGCCAGCAGCCCGGGACAGGAGGGGACTGAAGCTTTCTTT
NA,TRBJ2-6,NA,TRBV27,CASSLFGRRAGANVLTF,TGTGCCAGCAGTTTATTCGGGCGCAGGGCTGGGGCCAACGTCCTGACTTTC
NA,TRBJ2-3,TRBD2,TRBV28,CASSLGGGGVFLQYF,TGTGCCAGCAGTTTGGGTGGCGGGGGAGTATTCTTGCAGTATTTT
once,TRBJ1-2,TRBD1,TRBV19,CASSIPEVGQKLYGYTF,TGTGCCAGTAGTATTCCAGAGGTGGGACAGAAGCTCTATGGCTACACCTTC
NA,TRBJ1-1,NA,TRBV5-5,CASSGRVMNTEAFF,TGTGCCAGCAGCGGCAGGGTGATGAACACTGAAGCTTTCTTT
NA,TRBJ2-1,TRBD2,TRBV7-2,CASSQQAGQSYNEQFF,TGTGCCAGCAGCCAGCAAGCGGGGCAATCCTACAATGAGCAGTTCTTC
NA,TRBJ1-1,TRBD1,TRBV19,CASSLTGTGGTEAFF,TGTGCCAGTAGCCTCACCGGGACAGGGGGCACTGAAGCTTTCTTT
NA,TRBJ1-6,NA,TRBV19,CASNVMSSYNSPLHF,TGTGCCAGTAACGTGATGAGCTCCTATAATTCACCCCTCCACTTT
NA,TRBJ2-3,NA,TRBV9,CASSEVPSGTDTQYF,TGTGCCAGCAGCGAGGTACCTAGCGGCACAGATACGCAGTATTTT
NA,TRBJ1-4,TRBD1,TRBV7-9,CASSLGVGGARTNEKLFF,TGTGCCAGCAGCTTAGGTGTAGGGGGCGCCCGGACTAATGAAAAACTGTTTTTT
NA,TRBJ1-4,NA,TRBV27,CASSLGGRSNNEKLFF,TGTGCCAGCAGTTTAGGTGGGAGAAGCAATAATGAAAAACTGTTTTTT
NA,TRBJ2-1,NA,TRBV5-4,CASSFWRQSYNEQFF,TGTGCCAGCAGCTTTTGGAGGCAATCCTACAATGAGCAGTTCTTC
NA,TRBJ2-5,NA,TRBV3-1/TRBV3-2,CASSQVTNQETQYF,TGTGCCAGCAGCCAAGTTACAAACCAAGAGACCCAGTACTTC
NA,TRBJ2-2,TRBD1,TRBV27,CASSVRGRPGELFF,TGTGCCAGCAGTGTCAGGGGGCGGCCCGGGGAGCTGTTTTTT